These 20 T cell receptor beta chains share one sample of origin, sequenced in a study of response to subunit inactivated influenza vaccine. Via MiXCR, TCRdb re-called the RT-PCR reads, giving one row per CDR3 protein. The sample consists of around 470,000 distinct CDR3 sequences, approximately 7.3% of them appearing once. Source: PBMCs from blood, taken approximately 25 months after vaccination. Every receptor here comes from a man between 50 and 70 years old who received an inactivated influenza vaccine.

The chain uses TRBV27 and TRBJ1-5; D remains unclear. Trimming removed 0 bases at V and 0 bases at J, with 9 bases between. Looked up from germline, CDR1 is MNHEY and CDR2 is SMNVEV (reference sequence). The CDR3 has 16 residues. For the CDR3, the DNA is TGTGCCAGCAGTTTATCTGCGGTTCCTAGCAATCAGCCCCAGCATTTT. The encoded protein is CASSLSAVPSNQPQHF.

The CDR3 sequence: CASSPQSRYEQFF. CDR3 DNA: TGTGCCAGCAGCCCCCAGTCGAGGTATGAGCAGTTCTTC. This sequence joins TRBV7-9 and TRBJ2-1; D ambiguous. Germline loops: CDR1 SEHNR, CDR2 FQNEAQ (reference sequence). CDR3 length equals 13 residues. V shed 5 bases and J shed 8 bases, with 13 bases lying between them.

This clonotype was counted only a few times. This sequence joins TRBV7-8 and TRBJ2-7, with TRBD2 matching over 11 bases. V dropped 3 bases and J dropped 0; count of bases not matched to a gene: 7. Germline assignment: CDR1 SGHVS and CDR2 FQNEAQ. CDR3 length equals 17 residues. CDR3 region: CASSLGTSGPSSYEQYF. CDR3 nucleotide sequence: TGTGCCAGCAGCTTGGGGACTAGCGGTCCGAGCTCCTACGAGCAGTACTTC.

This clonotype was seen more than once but under ten times. This chain uses TRBV20-1 with TRBJ1-2; 10 nucleotides align to TRBD1. There are 14 residues in the CDR3. The germline CDR1 and CDR2 sequences are DFQATT and SNEGSKA (reference sequence). The junction had 2 bases not matched to a gene; V was cut back by 0 bases and J by 4 bases. The chain's CDR3 is CSAREDRGVYGYTF. The CDR3, as DNA: TGCAGTGCTAGAGAGGACAGGGGGGTCTATGGCTACACCTTC.

This clonotype showed up many times. This chain links TRBV29-1 with TRBJ2-7, with D unresolved. Looked up from germline, CDR1 is SQVTM and CDR2 is ANQGSEA. Trimming pared 2 bases from V and 6 bases from J, leaving 8 bases between. The length of the CDR3 is 11 residues. The CDR3 DNA follows: TGCAGCGTTGAAAACGGTGGCGAGCAGTACTTC. It yields the protein CSVENGGEQYF.

CDR3 in amino acids: CASSLQGRGDTQYF. In nucleotides, the CDR3 is TGTGCCAGCAGCTTACAGGGTCGGGGAGATACGCAGTATTTT. This rearrangement joins TRBV7-3 to TRBJ2-3, with D perhaps given as TRBD1 or TRBD2 (5 bases each). This CDR3 contains 14 residues. CDR1 is SGHTA and CDR2 is FQGTGA in the germline V gene. The V end was cut by 2 bases, the J end by 5 bases, with 11 bases between. Combining the CDR3 with reference TRBV7-3 and TRBJ2-3 gives the whole variable domain GAGVSQTPSNKVTEKGKYVELRCDPISGHTALYWYRQSLGQGPEFLIYFQGTGAADDSGLPNDRFFAVRPEGSVSTLKIQRTERGDSAVYLCASSLQGRGDTQYFGPGTRLTVL.

This clonotype was detected a few times. The chain couples TRBV11-2 to TRBJ2-6; TRBD1 matches at 7 bases. Trimming at V came to 1 base and at J to 0 bases, leaving 6 bases not matched to a gene. CDR1 SGHAT and CDR2 FQNNGV come from the germline V gene. This CDR3 region has 18 residues. In DNA, the CDR3 is TGTGCCAGCAGCTTAGGGACAGGAGGATCCTCTGGGGCCAACGTCCTGACTTTC. It encodes CASSLGTGGSSGANVLTF. The complete variable domain, with remaining parts taken from reference TRBV11-2 and TRBJ2-6, reads EAGVAQSPRYKIIEKRQSVAFWCNPISGHATLYWYQQILGQGPKLLIQFQNNGVVDDSQLPKDRFSAERLKGVDSTLKIQPAKLEDSAVYLCASSLGTGGSSGANVLTFGAGSRLTVL.

The table lists this clonotype with a few counts. The chain uses TRBV10-3 and TRBJ2-3; TRBD2 matches 16 bases. V dropped 6 bases and J dropped 4; count of bases not matched to a gene: 4. This CDR3 comprises 16 residues. Per the germline V gene, CDR1 is ENHRY and CDR2 is SYGVKD. CDR3 loop: CAIRGGLAGGPDTQYF. Written as DNA, the CDR3 is TGTGCCATCAGAGGGGGACTAGCGGGAGGGCCAGATACGCAGTATTTT.

The gene calls are TRBV28 and TRBJ2-1; D remains ambiguous. Germline CDR1 MDHEN, CDR2 SYDVKM. Trimming pared 2 bases from V and 12 bases from J, leaving 17 bases between. This CDR3 region has 14 residues. The CDR3 nucleotides read TGTGCCAGCAGTTTAAGTGCGCGAATAAACGGGCAGTTCTTC. Its translation: CASSLSARINGQFF.

V is TRBV7-3 and J is TRBJ2-1; D is possibly TRBD2 (5 bases). CDR3 length equals 15 residues. V dropped 2 bases and J dropped 5 bases, with 13 bases sitting between them. Germline V CDR1 and CDR2: SGHTA, FQGTGA. The CDR3 DNA reads TGTGCCAGCAGCTTATTGAGTAGCGTGGACAATGAGCAGTTCTTC. Translating it yields CASSLLSSVDNEQFF.

This clonotype was seen only a few times. The chain couples TRBV20-1 to TRBJ2-1; the D is unclear. Deletions cut 2 bases from V and 5 bases from J, with 7 bases between. The CDR3 runs to 12 residues. Germline lookup yields CDR1 DFQATT and CDR2 SNEGSKA (reference sequence). The CDR3 sequence is CSARWEDNEQFF. The CDR3 DNA follows: TGCAGTGCTAGATGGGAAGACAATGAGCAGTTCTTC.

Only a few counts were recorded for this clonotype. J is TRBJ2-7 and V is TRBV5-5; unclear D gene. V was shortened by 0 bases and J by 0 bases, with 10 bases between the two germline ends. Germline V CDR1 and CDR2: SGHKS, YYEKEE (reference sequence). The CDR3 sequence is 15 residues long. This chain's CDR3 is CASSLAQEHSYEQYF. The DNA for the CDR3 is TGTGCCAGCAGCTTGGCGCAGGAGCACTCCTACGAGCAGTACTTC.

There are a few counts of this clonotype. The chain carries TRBV5-1 and TRBJ2-3; D tentatively fits TRBD1 or TRBD2 (5 bases each). V shed 4 bases and J shed 4 bases, with 13 bases lying between them. Germline loops: CDR1 SGHRS, CDR2 YFSETQ. The CDR3 is made up of 14 amino acids. The CDR3 DNA reads as TGCGCCAGCAGCAAGGGACCCGAGTCAGATACGCAGTATTTT. As protein: CASSKGPESDTQYF. Drawing the rest from reference TRBV5-1 and TRBJ2-3, the complete variable domain is KAGVTQTPRYLIKTRGQQVTLSCSPISGHRSVSWYQQTPGQGLQFLFEYFSETQRNKGNFPGRFSGRQFSNSRSEMNVSTLELGDSALYLCASSKGPESDTQYFGPGTRLTVL.

V usage is TRBV20-1 and J usage is TRBJ1-2; D unresolved. The CDR3 loop spans 8 amino acids. Germline CDR1 and CDR2: DFQATT and SNEGSKA (reference sequence). V was clipped by 6 bases and J by 8 bases, with 4 bases between them. DNA for the CDR3: TGCAGTGCCCCCGGCTACACCTTC. Its protein is CSAPGYTF.

About this clonotype itself: Its ends do not fully match the called genes, so a read error is possible. The chain uses TRBV3-1 and TRBJ2-1; the D gene is possibly TRBD2 (6 bases). Germline loops: CDR1 LGHDT, CDR2 YNNKEL (reference sequence). The CDR3 contains 15 residues. CDR3 DNA: TGTGCCTGCAGCAACCGGGACCCCGGGCGGGGTGAGCAGTTCTTC. This translates into CACSNRDPGRGEQFF.

This clonotype was seen repeatedly, ten times or more. The chain uses TRBV29-1 and TRBJ1-1; 9 bases agree with TRBD1. The ends lost 6 bases at V and 0 bases at J; junction bases unmatched: 20. The germline V gene encodes CDR1 SQVTM and CDR2 ANQGSEA. The CDR3 consists of 19 residues. Written as DNA, the CDR3 is TGCAGCGTGGATACAGGGGGCCGAGGTCCCCCTCTAATGAACACTGAAGCTTTCTTT. Its protein is CSVDTGGRGPPLMNTEAFF.

This clonotype was recorded many times. The chain is built from TRBV5-5 and TRBJ2-2, with 7 bases matching TRBD1. This CDR3 is 14 amino acids long. Germline values: CDR1 SGHKS, CDR2 YYEKEE (reference sequence). Trimming removed 0 bases from V and 7 bases from J; junction bases left unmatched: 3. The CDR3 bases are TGTGCCAGCAGCTTGGACAGGGGAGACGGGGAGCTGTTTTTT. Translating it yields CASSLDRGDGELFF.

This clonotype was observed a few times. The V and J genes are TRBV5-1 and TRBJ2-2, with TRBD1 matching 7 bases. Germline values: CDR1 SGHRS, CDR2 YFSETQ. The CDR3 sequence is 16 residues long. The trim removed 1 base at V and 0 bases at J, leaving 3 bases unmatched. The DNA for the CDR3 is TGCGCCAGCAGCTTGTTCGGACAGGCGAACACCGGGGAGCTGTTTTTT. This encodes CASSLFGQANTGELFF.

This clonotype was counted many times. CDR3 nucleotide sequence: TGCGCCAGCAGCTTGGATGCGGGAGGGTCCTACAATGAGCAGTTCTTC. Protein sequence: CASSLDAGGSYNEQFF. The chain carries TRBV5-1 and TRBJ2-1; 9 bases line up with TRBD2. V lost 0 bases, J lost 1 base, and 2 bases stayed unmatched. The V gene's germline CDR1 is SGHRS and CDR2 YFSETQ. The CDR3 sequence is 16 residues long.

This clonotype was observed a handful of times. The J gene is TRBJ2-7, the V gene TRBV20-1, with a tentative D call TRBD2 (6 bases). Deletions cut 3 bases from V and 7 bases from J, with 10 bases between. The germline V gene has CDR1 DFQATT and CDR2 SNEGSKA (reference sequence). The length of the CDR3 is 11 residues. The CDR3 loop is CSARWGDEQYF. The CDR3, as DNA: TGCAGTGCTAGGTGGGGGGATGAGCAGTACTTC.